What follows is one T cell receptor (beta chain) and its context. The data derive from a study of T cells in Graves' hyperthyroidism and ophthalmopathy. Using RNA transcripts as the source, TCR beta CDR3 regions were amplified. During a first-round RT-PCR of the TCR CDR3, the HTBI primer set was used. TCRdb re-called the multiplex PCR reads through MiXCR, storing one row per CDR3 protein. The sample carries hundreds of thousands of distinct CDR3 sequences, approximately 14% recorded once. The ends were cut back, 11 bases at V and 3 bases at J, with 17 bases in the middle. CDR1 is SSHAT and CDR2 is FNYEAQ in the germline V gene (reference sequence). This CDR3 contains 13 residues.

The chain recombines TRBV7-7 with TRBJ2-7, with a tentative D call TRBD1 (5 bases). The sample consisted of blood. This clonotype was obtained from a woman under 30 with Graves' hyperthyroidism. CDR3 amino acids: CAPRGRVLYEQYF. The DNA of the CDR3 is TGTGCCCCAAGGGGCAGGGTCCTCTACGAGCAGTACTTC.